This entry describes one TCR beta chain. Its antigen remains unknown. The source of the sample is a study of T cells after yellow fever vaccination. This CDR3 is built from 16 residues. Trimming removed 1 base from V and 4 bases from J; junction bases left unmatched: 9. The germline V gene encodes CDR1 SGHTA and CDR2 FQGNSA. TCRdb analysed the 5' RACE reads with MiXCR anew, one entry per CDR3 protein. The sample carries a few hundred thousand distinct CDR3 sequences, roughly 20% recorded once. Findings and caveats of the study: Some clonotypes, a small share, were shared between CD4 and CD8 compartments. Subsequent to the booster, the majority of primary-vaccination clones reappeared (around 95% CD4, 80% to 90% CD8).

The chain combines TRBV7-2 with TRBJ1-2; 7 nucleotides agree with TRBD1. This specimen consisted of PBMCs, obtained before the yellow fever booster vaccination. This receptor was taken from a man between 18 and 29 years old who received the YFV17D yellow fever vaccine. The CDR3 sequence is CASSLGRQGLFYGYTF. The CDR3 DNA is TGTGCCAGCAGCTTAGGCCGACAGGGCTTGTTCTATGGCTACACCTTC.